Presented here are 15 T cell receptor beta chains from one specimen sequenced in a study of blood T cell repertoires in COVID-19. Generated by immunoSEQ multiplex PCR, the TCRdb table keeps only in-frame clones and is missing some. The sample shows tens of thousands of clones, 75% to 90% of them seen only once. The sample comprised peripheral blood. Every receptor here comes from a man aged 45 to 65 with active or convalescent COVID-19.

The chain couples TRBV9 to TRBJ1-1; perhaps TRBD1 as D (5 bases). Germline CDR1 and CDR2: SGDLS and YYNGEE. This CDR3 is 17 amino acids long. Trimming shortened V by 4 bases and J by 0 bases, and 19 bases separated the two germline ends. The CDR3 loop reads CASSTPTAGGLNTEAFF. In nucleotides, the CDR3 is TGTGCCAGCAGCACCCCCACGGCCGGGGGGTTGAACACTGAAGCTTTCTTT.

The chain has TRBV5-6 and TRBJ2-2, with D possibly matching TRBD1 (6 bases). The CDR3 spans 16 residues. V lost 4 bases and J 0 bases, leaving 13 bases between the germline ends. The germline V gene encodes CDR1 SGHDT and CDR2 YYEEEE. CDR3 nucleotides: TGTGCCAGCAGCGTCGGACAGTTCGCGAACACCGGGGAGCTGTTTTTT. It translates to CASSVGQFANTGELFF.

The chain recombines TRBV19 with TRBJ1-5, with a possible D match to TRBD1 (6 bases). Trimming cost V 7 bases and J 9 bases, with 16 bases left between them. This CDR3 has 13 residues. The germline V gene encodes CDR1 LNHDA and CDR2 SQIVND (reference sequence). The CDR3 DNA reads TGTGCCAGTACCAACACGGGAGGGGGGCCCCAGCATTTT. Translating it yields CASTNTGGGPQHF.

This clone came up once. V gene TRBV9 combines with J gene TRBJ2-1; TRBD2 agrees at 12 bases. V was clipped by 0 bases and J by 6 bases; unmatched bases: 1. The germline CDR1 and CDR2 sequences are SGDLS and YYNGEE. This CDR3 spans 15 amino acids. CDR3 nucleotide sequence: TGTGCCAGCAGCGTAGAGACTAGCGGGGGCAATGAGCAGTTCTTC. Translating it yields CASSVETSGGNEQFF.

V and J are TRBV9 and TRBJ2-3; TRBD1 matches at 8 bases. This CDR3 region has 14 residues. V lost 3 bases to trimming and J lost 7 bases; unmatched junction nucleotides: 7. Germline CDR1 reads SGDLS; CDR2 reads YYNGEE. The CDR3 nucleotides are TGTGCCAGCAGCGCGACAGGGGAAACTCATACGCAGTATTTT. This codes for CASSATGETHTQYF.

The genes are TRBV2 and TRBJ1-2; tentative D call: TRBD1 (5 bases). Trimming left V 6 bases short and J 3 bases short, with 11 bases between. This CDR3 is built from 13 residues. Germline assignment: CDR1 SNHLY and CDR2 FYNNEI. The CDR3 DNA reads TGTGCCAGCAGAGCAGACAGAGACTATGGCTACACCTTC. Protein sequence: CASRADRDYGYTF.

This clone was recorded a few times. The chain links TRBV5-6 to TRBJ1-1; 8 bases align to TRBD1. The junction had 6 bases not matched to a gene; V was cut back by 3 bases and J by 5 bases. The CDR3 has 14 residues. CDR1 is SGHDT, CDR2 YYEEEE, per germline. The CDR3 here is CASSYGQGETEAFF. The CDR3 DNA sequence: TGTGCCAGCAGCTACGGACAGGGTGAGACTGAAGCTTTCTTT.

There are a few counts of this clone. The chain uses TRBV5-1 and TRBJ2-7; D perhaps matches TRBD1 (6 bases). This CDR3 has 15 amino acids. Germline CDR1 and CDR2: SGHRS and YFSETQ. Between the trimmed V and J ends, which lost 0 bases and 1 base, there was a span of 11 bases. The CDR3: CASSLGAGESYEQYF. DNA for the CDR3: TGCGCCAGCAGCTTGGGGGCAGGGGAATCCTACGAGCAGTACTTC.

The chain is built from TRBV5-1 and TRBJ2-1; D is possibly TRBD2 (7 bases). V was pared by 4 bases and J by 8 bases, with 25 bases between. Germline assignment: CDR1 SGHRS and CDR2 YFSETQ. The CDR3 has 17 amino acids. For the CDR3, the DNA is TGCGCCAGCAGCCCCTCTCCGCCGGGGGCTGGGAGGGATGAGCAGTTCTTC. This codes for CASSPSPPGAGRDEQFF.

Written as DNA, the CDR3 is TGTGCCAGCAGCTTAACAGGGGTGCACATTCAGTACTTC. Translated: CASSLTGVHIQYF. The chain is built from TRBV11-1 and TRBJ2-4, with 7 positions matching TRBD1. With V trimmed by 2 bases and J by 8 bases, 3 bases remained unmatched. This CDR3 region has 13 residues. In germline, CDR1 is SGHAT, CDR2 FQDESV (reference sequence).

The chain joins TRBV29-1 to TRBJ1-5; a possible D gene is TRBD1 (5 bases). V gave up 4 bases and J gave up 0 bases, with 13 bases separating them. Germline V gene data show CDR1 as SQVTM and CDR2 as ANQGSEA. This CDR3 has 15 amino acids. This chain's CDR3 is CSVATTVDSNQPQHF. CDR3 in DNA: TGCAGCGTTGCCACGACAGTCGATAGCAATCAGCCCCAGCATTTT.

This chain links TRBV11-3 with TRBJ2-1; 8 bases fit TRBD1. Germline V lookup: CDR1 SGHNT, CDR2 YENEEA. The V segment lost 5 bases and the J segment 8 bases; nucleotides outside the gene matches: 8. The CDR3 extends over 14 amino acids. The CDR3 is CASSPRQGWDEQFF. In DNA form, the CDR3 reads TGTGCCAGCAGCCCTCGACAGGGGTGGGATGAGCAGTTCTTC. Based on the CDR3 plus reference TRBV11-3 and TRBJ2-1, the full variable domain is EAGVVQSPRYKIIEKKQPVAFWCNPISGHNTLYWYLQNLGQGPELLIRYENEEAVDDSQLPKDRFSAERLKGVDSTLKIQPAELGDSAVYLCASSPRQGWDEQFFGPGTRLTVL.

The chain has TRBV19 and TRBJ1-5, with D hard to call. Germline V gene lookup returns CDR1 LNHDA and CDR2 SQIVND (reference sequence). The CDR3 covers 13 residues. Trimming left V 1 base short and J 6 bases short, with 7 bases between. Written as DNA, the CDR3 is TGTGCCAGTAGTATAGTTAGGAGTCAGCCCCAGCATTTT. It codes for CASSIVRSQPQHF. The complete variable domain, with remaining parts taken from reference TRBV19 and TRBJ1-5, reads DGGITQSPKYLFRKEGQNVTLSCEQNLNHDAMYWYRQDPGQGLRLIYYSQIVNDFQKGDIAEGYSVSREKKESFPLTVTSAQKNPTAFYLCASSIVRSQPQHFGDGTRLSIL.

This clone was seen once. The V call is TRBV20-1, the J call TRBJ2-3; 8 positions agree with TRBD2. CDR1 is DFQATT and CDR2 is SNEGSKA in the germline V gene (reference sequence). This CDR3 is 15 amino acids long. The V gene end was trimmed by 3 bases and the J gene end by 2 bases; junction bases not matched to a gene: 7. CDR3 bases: TGCAGTGCTAGTAAACTAGCGGTTCTCACAGATACGCAGTATTTT. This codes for CSASKLAVLTDTQYF.

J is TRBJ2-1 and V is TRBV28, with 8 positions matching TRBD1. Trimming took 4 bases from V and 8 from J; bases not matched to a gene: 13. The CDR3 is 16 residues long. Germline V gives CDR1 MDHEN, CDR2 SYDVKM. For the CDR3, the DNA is TGTGCCAGCAGTTCCCCTGGGACAGGCCTTGTTTATGAGCAGTTCTTC. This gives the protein CASSSPGTGLVYEQFF.